The clone carrying this T cell receptor beta chain appeared a single time. Its antigen is unidentified. Clones were sequenced by immunoSEQ multiplex PCR, and TCRdb holds only the in-frame ones, with some missing. Among roughly 100,000 clones listed, roughly 90% were seen once. The data were taken from a study of OX40 agonist ivuxolimab in advanced cancers. Overall study results and limits: Expanded clones belonging to CD8+ T cells outnumbered, on average, those of CD4+.

Per the germline V gene, CDR1 is GTSNPN and CDR2 is SVGIG (reference sequence). This CDR3 spans 11 amino acids. V was shortened by 4 bases and J by 6 bases, with 10 bases between the two germline ends. The V gene is TRBV30, the J gene TRBJ2-7; D is unclear. The sequencing here drew on CD4+ or CD8+ T cells sorted from blood, taken in a trial of the OX40 agonist ivuxolimab. This sequence was found in an adult with an advanced solid tumor such as melanoma, head and neck, liver or kidney cancer. CDR3 sequence reads: CAWNIGGEQYF. CDR3 bases: TGTGCCTGGAATATCGGTGGCGAGCAGTACTTC.